This T cell receptor (beta chain) emerged from a study of blood T cell repertoires in COVID-19. Assay: immunoSEQ multiplex PCR; the TCRdb copy retains only in-frame clones and omits some. The table has just under 150,000 clones, 84% seen once. The CDR3 sequence is 15 residues long. The germline V gene has CDR1 MGHDK and CDR2 SYGVNS. The J segment lost 8 bases and the V segment lost 3 bases, leaving 6 bases of the junction unmatched. The chain couples TRBV25-1 to TRBJ2-1, with TRBD1 matching 11 bases. The sample consisted of peripheral blood. The TCR was taken from a human donor in a cohort sampled during active COVID-19. Written as DNA, the CDR3 is TGTGCCAGCAGTGAGGGACAGGGGGTTTATGATGAGCAGTTCTTC. Translated: CASSEGQGVYDEQFF.